This entry concerns a single T cell receptor beta chain. The sample originates from a study of blood T cell repertoires in COVID-19. Whole-study context: Sites in the United States, Italy and Spain provided acute and convalescent COVID-19 samples.

V lost 8 bases, J lost 5 bases, and 16 bases lay in between. Germline values: CDR1 SNHLY, CDR2 FYNNEI. This CDR3 spans 14 amino acids. As originally analysed: Counts of nucleated cells, estimated from reference gene primer amplification, were obtained. Measured with immunoSEQ multiplex PCR; TCRdb has only the in-frame clones, and not every one. V and J calls plus clone size are reproduced from that table; the DNA served to infer D and trimming. This sample has 280,000 or so clones, with 89% found just once. The chain recombines TRBV2 with TRBJ1-3; TRBD1 might be the D (5 bases). Sequencing was carried out using peripheral blood. The clonotype comes from a woman aged 55-75 years with acute or convalescent COVID-19. The CDR3 is CASRDSGQRNTIYF. Written as DNA, the CDR3 is TGTGCCAGCCGGGACTCAGGGCAGAGAAACACCATATATTTT. The full variable domain, in which reference TRBV2 and TRBJ1-3 provide the parts outside the CDR3, is EPEVTQTPSHQVTQMGQEVILRCVPISNHLYFYWYRQILGQKVEFLVSFYNNEISEKSEIFDDQFSVERPDGSNFTLKIRSTKLEDSAMYFCASRDSGQRNTIYFGEGSWLTVV.